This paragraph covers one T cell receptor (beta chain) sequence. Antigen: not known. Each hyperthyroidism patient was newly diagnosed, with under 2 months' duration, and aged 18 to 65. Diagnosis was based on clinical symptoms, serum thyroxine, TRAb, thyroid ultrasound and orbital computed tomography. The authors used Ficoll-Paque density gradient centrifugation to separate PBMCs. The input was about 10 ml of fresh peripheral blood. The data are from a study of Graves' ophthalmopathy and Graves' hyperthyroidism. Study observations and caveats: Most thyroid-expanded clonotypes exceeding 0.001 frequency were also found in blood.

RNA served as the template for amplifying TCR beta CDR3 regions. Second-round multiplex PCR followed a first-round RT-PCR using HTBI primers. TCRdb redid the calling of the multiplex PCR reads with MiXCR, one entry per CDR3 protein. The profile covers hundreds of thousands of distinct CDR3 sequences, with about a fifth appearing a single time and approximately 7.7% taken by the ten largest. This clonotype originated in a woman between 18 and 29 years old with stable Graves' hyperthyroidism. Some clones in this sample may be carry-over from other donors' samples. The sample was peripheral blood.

The CDR3 reads CAWSVGNTIYF. CDR3 nucleotide sequence: TGTGCCTGGAGTGTCGGAAACACCATATATTTT. The chain carries TRBV30 and TRBJ1-3; the D is unclear. This CDR3 comprises 11 residues. Germline CDR1 and CDR2: GTSNPN and SVGIG (reference sequence). Trimming removed 0 bases from V and 4 bases from J, with 1 base in between.